This is a list of T cell receptor beta chains from one sample in a study of cytomegalovirus exposure and HLA in healthy donors. TCRdb's table, derived via immunoSEQ multiplex PCR, lists solely in-frame clones and lacks some. The sample lists roughly 57,000 clones; around 80% were seen once. Input material: PBMCs. These receptors all stem from a man in his forties or fifties in good health and CMV-seronegative. Both conserved end residues are part of each CDR3.

>TRBJ1-4|TRBV27
CASSFDRLGKKLFF
>TRBJ1-2|TRBV9
CASSVEDRANYGYTF
>TRBJ1-2|TRBV7-9
CASSLEGPRGLSGYTF
>TRBJ1-6|TRBV6-6
CASRPLRDRDSPLHF
>TRBJ1-2|TRBV5-6
CASSLGQGFNYGYTF
>TRBJ1-2|TRBV2
CASTPNGQLSGYTF
>TRBJ2-3|TRBV6-5
CASRQGGTDTQYF
>TRBJ2-7|TRBV7-2
CASSLAGGFTYEQYF
>TRBJ2-1|TRBV27
CASSTRQGIYNEQFF
>TRBJ1-6|TRBV6-1
CASSGIGTGQSPLHF
>TRBJ2-2|TRBV11-2
CASSLVRPTNTGELFF
>TRBJ1-5|TRBV5-1
CASSLEGHLSNQPQHF
>TRBJ1-5|TRBV10-2
CASSDTGTGQPQHF
>TRBJ2-3|TRBV6-5
CASSKRGTDTQYF
>TRBJ2-7|TRBV2
CASSDLAGGPVSYEQYF
>TRBJ2-3|TRBV4-1
CASSRDTYTQYF
>TRBJ2-1|TRBV29-1
CSGRDRSSYNEQFF
>TRBJ1-5|TRBV19
CASSITSLPTGQHF
>TRBJ1-4|TRBV25-1
CASSEWSGGRGTNEKLFF
>TRBJ1-5|TRBV2
CASSRQGSNQPQHF
>TRBJ2-3|TRBV6-6
CASSAPRGGITDTQYF
>TRBJ1-1|TRBV19
CAIHGGTEAFF
>TRBJ2-3|TRBV6-4
CASSDGSGGADTQYF
>TRBJ1-6|TRBV27
CASSSGGVYNSPLHF
>TRBJ1-2|TRBV12-2
CASHQGTDGYTF
>TRBJ1-1|TRBV7-6
CASSLALMNTEAFF